Listed below are T cell receptor beta chains from one sample, sequenced in a study of blood T cell repertoires in COVID-19. Generated by immunoSEQ multiplex PCR, the TCRdb table keeps only in-frame clones and is missing some. The repertoire holds more than 200,000 clones, with about 90% as singletons. Sample: peripheral blood. The receptors stem from a man younger than 30 with active or convalescent COVID-19. CDR3s include the opening cysteine and the closing phenylalanine or tryptophan. The D gene is left open where the match is weak. Clone sizes are given selectively: once, few, many, or a class where the clone is expanded.

d_call: -; clone_size: -; j_call: TRBJ1-1; v_call: TRBV5-1; cdr3_aa: CASSYSGVTAEAFF; cdr3_nt: TGCGCCAGCAGCTACTCAGGGGTTACCGCTGAAGCTTTCTTT
d_call: TRBD2; clone_size: -; j_call: TRBJ2-1; v_call: TRBV6-5; cdr3_aa: CASSPSSGGDNEQFF; cdr3_nt: TGTGCCAGCAGCCCGTCCAGCGGGGGGGACAATGAGCAGTTCTTC
d_call: TRBD2; clone_size: -; j_call: TRBJ2-7; v_call: TRBV28; cdr3_aa: CASTTGGAQYEQYF; cdr3_nt: TGTGCCAGCACCACGGGGGGGGCCCAGTACGAGCAGTACTTC
d_call: -; clone_size: -; j_call: TRBJ2-3; v_call: TRBV19; cdr3_aa: CASSGGPSTDTQYF; cdr3_nt: TGTGCCAGTAGCGGGGGGCCGAGCACAGATACGCAGTATTTT
d_call: -; clone_size: -; j_call: TRBJ2-2; v_call: TRBV6-2/TRBV6-3; cdr3_aa: CASSNPSAAGGELFF; cdr3_nt: TGTGCCAGCAGTAACCCCTCCGCGGCGGGCGGGGAGCTGTTTTTT
d_call: TRBD1; clone_size: -; j_call: TRBJ1-1; v_call: TRBV7-9; cdr3_aa: CASSFFPGRDRVNTEAFF; cdr3_nt: TGTGCCAGCAGCTTTTTTCCCGGCCGGGACAGGGTGAACACTGAAGCTTTCTTT
d_call: TRBD1; clone_size: -; j_call: TRBJ1-2; v_call: TRBV19; cdr3_aa: CASSVDRGLETF; cdr3_nt: TGTGCCAGTAGTGTCGACAGGGGGCTGGAAACCTTC
d_call: -; clone_size: once; j_call: TRBJ1-1; v_call: TRBV25-1; cdr3_aa: CASSGTWAGKSRNTEAFF; cdr3_nt: TGTGCCAGCAGTGGAACTTGGGCAGGGAAAAGCCGGAACACTGAAGCTTTCTTT
d_call: TRBD1; clone_size: -; j_call: TRBJ1-2; v_call: TRBV9; cdr3_aa: CASSVEGARGYGYTF; cdr3_nt: TGTGCCAGCAGCGTTGAGGGGGCGAGGGGGTATGGCTACACCTTC
d_call: -; clone_size: -; j_call: TRBJ1-5; v_call: TRBV4-3; cdr3_aa: CASSQDVAGRHQPQHF; cdr3_nt: TGCGCCAGCAGCCAAGATGTGGCAGGGAGGCATCAGCCCCAGCATTTT
d_call: TRBD1; clone_size: -; j_call: TRBJ2-6; v_call: TRBV27; cdr3_aa: CASSNRDRGRSGANVLTF; cdr3_nt: TGTGCCAGCAGCAACCGGGACAGGGGACGCTCTGGGGCCAACGTCCTGACTTTC
d_call: TRBD1; clone_size: -; j_call: TRBJ2-1; v_call: TRBV28; cdr3_aa: CASGEGQGRRQFF; cdr3_nt: TGTGCCAGCGGGGAAGGACAGGGCAGGAGGCAGTTCTTC
d_call: -; clone_size: -; j_call: TRBJ1-1; v_call: TRBV11-1; cdr3_aa: CASSLGTGLPNTEAFF; cdr3_nt: TGTGCCAGCAGCTTGGGTACCGGACTCCCGAACACTGAAGCTTTCTTT
d_call: TRBD1; clone_size: -; j_call: TRBJ1-6; v_call: TRBV15; cdr3_aa: CATSRDRGLQSPLHF; cdr3_nt: TGTGCCACCAGCAGGGACAGGGGCCTTCAATCACCCCTCCACTTT
d_call: -; clone_size: -; j_call: TRBJ2-4; v_call: TRBV28; cdr3_aa: CASSFKDWRENIQYF; cdr3_nt: TGTGCCAGCAGTTTTAAGGACTGGAGGGAAAACATTCAGTACTTC
d_call: -; clone_size: once; j_call: TRBJ2-7; v_call: TRBV6-5; cdr3_aa: CASSKTSTHEQYF; cdr3_nt: TGTGCCAGCAGCAAAACTAGCACGCACGAGCAGTACTTC
d_call: TRBD1; clone_size: -; j_call: TRBJ1-4; v_call: TRBV15; cdr3_aa: CVTSITGGGEKLFF; cdr3_nt: TGTGTCACCAGCATCACAGGGGGTGGGGAAAAACTGTTTTTT
d_call: -; clone_size: -; j_call: TRBJ1-6; v_call: TRBV5-1; cdr3_aa: CASSPRVQRDSPLHF; cdr3_nt: TGCGCCAGCAGCCCCCGGGTGCAGCGGGATTCACCCCTCCACTTT
d_call: TRBD1; clone_size: -; j_call: TRBJ2-5; v_call: TRBV29-1; cdr3_aa: CSGRQGLQETQYF; cdr3_nt: TGCAGCGGCCGACAGGGGCTCCAAGAGACCCAGTACTTC
d_call: TRBD2; clone_size: -; j_call: TRBJ2-3; v_call: TRBV10-3; cdr3_aa: CAIRTSGGAVQDTQYF; cdr3_nt: TGTGCCATCAGGACTAGCGGGGGTGCCGTCCAGGATACGCAGTATTTT
d_call: TRBD2; clone_size: -; j_call: TRBJ2-1; v_call: TRBV6-6; cdr3_aa: CASTQTRSGGANEQFF; cdr3_nt: TGTGCCAGCACACAAACCAGGAGCGGGGGGGCCAATGAGCAGTTCTTC
d_call: TRBD2; clone_size: -; j_call: TRBJ2-2; v_call: TRBV19; cdr3_aa: CASTSGSLSGELFF; cdr3_nt: TGTGCCAGTACCAGCGGGAGTTTGTCCGGGGAGCTGTTTTTT
d_call: TRBD1; clone_size: -; j_call: TRBJ2-5; v_call: TRBV11-2; cdr3_aa: CASSSPDRGGTQYF; cdr3_nt: TGTGCCAGCAGCTCACCGGACAGGGGGGGGACCCAGTACTTC
d_call: -; clone_size: -; j_call: TRBJ1-1; v_call: TRBV29-1; cdr3_aa: CSAPGHGEAFF; cdr3_nt: TGCAGCGCCCCGGGACACGGGGAAGCTTTCTTT